This T cell receptor (beta chain) came from a study of breast tumors, draining lymph nodes, adjacent tissues. Study-level points and caveats: Data fit most tumor T cells coming from lymph node, expanding in tumor. Tumors had less TCR diversity than lymph nodes, more than nontumor tissue. Tumor T cell lymph node origin was a supported hypothesis, not proven. Tumor and nontumor repertoires were significantly more similar in luminal-like than in basal-like breast cancer.

V trimming: 1 base; J trimming: 7 bases; junction bases outside the gene matches: 8. The CDR3 length is 16 residues. In germline, CDR1 is LNHDA, CDR2 SQIVND (reference sequence). This clonotype was recorded at least ten times. Its antigen is not identified. TCRdb reprocessed the multiplex PCR reads with MiXCR, giving one entry per CDR3 protein. The top ten hold 3% to 4% of the sample, which has over 200,000 distinct CDR3 sequences, 34% seen once. Axillary draining lymph nodes of breast cancer patients supplied the node samples. The TCR was taken from a female donor with breast cancer. Some clones in this sample may be carry-over from other donors' samples. Sequenced sample: axillary lymph node tissue. The chain links TRBV19 to TRBJ1-4; 8 bases align to TRBD1. The CDR3 DNA reads as TGTGCCAGTAGTATAGGGGCCGGACAGGGCGTTGAAAAACTGTTTTTT. The encoded protein is CASSIGAGQGVEKLFF. The complete variable domain, with remaining parts taken from reference TRBV19 and TRBJ1-4, reads DGGITQSPKYLFRKEGQNVTLSCEQNLNHDAMYWYRQDPGQGLRLIYYSQIVNDFQKGDIAEGYSVSREKKESFPLTVTSAQKNPTAFYLCASSIGAGQGVEKLFFGSGTQLSVL.